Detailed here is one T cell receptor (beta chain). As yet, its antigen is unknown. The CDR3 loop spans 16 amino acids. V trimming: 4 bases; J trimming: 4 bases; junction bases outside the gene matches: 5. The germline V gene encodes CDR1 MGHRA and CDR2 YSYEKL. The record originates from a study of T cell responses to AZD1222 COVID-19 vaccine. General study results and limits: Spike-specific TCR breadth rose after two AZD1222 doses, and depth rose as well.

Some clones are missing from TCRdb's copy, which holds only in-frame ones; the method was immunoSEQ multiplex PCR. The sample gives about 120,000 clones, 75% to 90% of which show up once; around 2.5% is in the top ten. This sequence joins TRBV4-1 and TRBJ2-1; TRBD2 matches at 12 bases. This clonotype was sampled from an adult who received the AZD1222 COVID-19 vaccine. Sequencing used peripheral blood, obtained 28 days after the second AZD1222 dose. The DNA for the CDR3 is TGCGCCAGCAGCCTTCGACTAGCGGGAGATTACAATGAGCAGTTCTTC. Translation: CASSLRLAGDYNEQFF.